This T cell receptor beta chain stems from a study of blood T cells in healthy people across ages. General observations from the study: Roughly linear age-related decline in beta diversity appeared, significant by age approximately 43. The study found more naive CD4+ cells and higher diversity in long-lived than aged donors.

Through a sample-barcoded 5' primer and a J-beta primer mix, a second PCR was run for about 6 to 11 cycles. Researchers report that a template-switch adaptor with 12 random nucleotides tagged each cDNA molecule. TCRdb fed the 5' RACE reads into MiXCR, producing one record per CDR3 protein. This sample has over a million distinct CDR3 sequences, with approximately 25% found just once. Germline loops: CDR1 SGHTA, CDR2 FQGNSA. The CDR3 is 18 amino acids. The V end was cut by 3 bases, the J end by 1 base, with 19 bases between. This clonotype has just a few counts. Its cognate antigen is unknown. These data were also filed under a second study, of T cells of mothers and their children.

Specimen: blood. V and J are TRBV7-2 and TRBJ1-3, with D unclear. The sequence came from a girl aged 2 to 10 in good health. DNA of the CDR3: TGTGCCAGCAGCTTGTCATGGCGGTCCGCTTTTTCTGGAAACACCATATATTTT. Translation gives CASSLSWRSAFSGNTIYF.